These 5 T cell receptor beta chains came from one sample sequenced in a study of T cells after yellow fever vaccination. TCRdb re-analysed the 5' RACE reads in MiXCR, keeping a single row per CDR3 protein. The profile shows about 320,000 distinct CDR3 sequences, over 3.5% of them singletons. This material consisted of PBMCs, taken 15 days after the yellow fever booster vaccination. These receptors were taken from a man between 18 and 29 years old who received the YFV17D yellow fever vaccine.

There are many counts of this clonotype. The rearrangement joins TRBV6-6 to TRBJ1-2; maybe TRBD1 (5 bases). The V end lost 6 bases, the J end lost 4 bases, and 12 bases lay between the germline ends. CDR3 size: 13 residues. Germline V CDR1 and CDR2: MNHNY, SVGAGI (reference sequence). The CDR3 bases are TGTGCCAGCAGACAGCGGGGACTCTATGGCTACACCTTC. Protein product: CASRQRGLYGYTF.

This clonotype has ten or more counts. The V gene is TRBV20-1, the J gene TRBJ2-7; D tentatively fits TRBD1 or TRBD2 (5 bases each). Per germline, CDR1 DFQATT and CDR2 SNEGSKA (reference sequence). CDR3 size: 12 residues. The V end was cut by 3 bases, the J end by 4 bases, with 10 bases between. As DNA, the CDR3 is TGCAGTGCTAGCCGAGGGGTGTACGAGCAGTACTTC. This translates into CSASRGVYEQYF.

This clonotype was recorded at least ten times. The rearrangement joins TRBV12-5 to TRBJ1-5; no definite D call. CDR3 length equals 14 residues. Germline V gene data show CDR1 as LGHNT and CDR2 as FRNRAP. Between the trimmed V and J ends, which lost 0 bases and 6 bases, there was a span of 9 bases. The CDR3 loop reads CASGLVPLRQPQHF. The CDR3 nucleotides read TGTGCTAGTGGTTTGGTACCTTTGCGTCAGCCCCAGCATTTT.

This clonotype came up many times. The chain combines TRBV7-9 with TRBJ2-2, with D unresolved. CDR3 length: 12 residues. Between the trimmed V and J ends, which lost 2 bases and 6 bases, there was a span of 4 bases. Germline V CDR1 and CDR2: SEHNR, FQNEAQ (reference sequence). The CDR3 DNA follows: TGTGCCAGCAGCTTAAGCCCCGGGGAGCTGTTTTTT. It encodes CASSLSPGELFF.

This clonotype was seen repeatedly, ten times or more. CDR3 nucleotide sequence: TGCGCCAGCAGCCAACGAGAGGGGGCAGGGAACGAGCAGTACTTC. It translates to CASSQREGAGNEQYF. The chain combines TRBV4-1 with TRBJ2-7; 7 positions agree with TRBD1. This CDR3 is built from 15 residues. CDR1 is MGHRA, CDR2 YSYEKL, per germline. The junction had 9 bases not matched to a gene; V was cut back by 2 bases and J by 5 bases.